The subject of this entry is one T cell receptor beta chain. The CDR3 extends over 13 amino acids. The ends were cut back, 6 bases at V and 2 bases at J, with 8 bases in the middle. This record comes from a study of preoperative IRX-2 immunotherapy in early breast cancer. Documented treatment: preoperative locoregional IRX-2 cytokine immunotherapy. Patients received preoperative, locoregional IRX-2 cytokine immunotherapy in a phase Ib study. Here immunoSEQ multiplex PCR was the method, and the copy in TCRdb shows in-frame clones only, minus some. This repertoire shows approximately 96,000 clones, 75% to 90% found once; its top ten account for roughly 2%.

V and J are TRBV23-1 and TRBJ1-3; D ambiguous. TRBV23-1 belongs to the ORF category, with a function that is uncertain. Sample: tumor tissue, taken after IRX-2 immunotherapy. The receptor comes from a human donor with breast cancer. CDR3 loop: CASSWVAGNTIYF. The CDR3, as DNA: TGCGCCAGCAGCTGGGTAGCTGGAAACACCATATATTTT.